The clone carrying this T cell receptor (beta chain) was seen only once. Using immunoSEQ multiplex PCR, the repertoire was profiled, and TCRdb retains in-frame clones only, with some absent. Of more than 200,000 clones in the sample, 87% were seen once. This record belongs to a study of blood T cell repertoires in COVID-19. This CDR3 spans 18 amino acids. Germline CDR1 SGHDT, CDR2 YYEEEE. The germline V and J ends were trimmed by 4 bases and 2 bases, with 22 bases remaining between them. Material: PBMCs or T cells enriched from blood (not recorded which). The gene calls are TRBV5-6 and TRBJ2-1, with a tentative D call TRBD2 (6 bases). The TCR originated in a woman aged 25 to 39 with acute COVID-19. The CDR3 spells CASSTRGLREQTYNEQFF. CDR3 DNA: TGTGCCAGCAGCACCCGGGGGTTACGGGAGCAAACCTACAATGAGCAGTTCTTC. The full variable domain, in which reference TRBV5-6 and TRBJ2-1 provide the parts outside the CDR3, is DAGVTQSPTHLIKTRGQQVTLRCSPKSGHDTVSWYQQALGQGPQFIFQYYEEEERQRGNFPDRFSGHQFPNYSSELNVNALLLGDSALYLCASSTRGLREQTYNEQFFGPGTRLTVL.